One and the same sample provided the 13 T cell receptor beta chains below, sequenced in a study of T cell responses to AZD1222 COVID-19 vaccine. Method: immunoSEQ multiplex PCR; TCRdb's copy keeps in-frame clones and lacks some. Of about 120,000 clones listed, roughly 92% are singletons. This specimen consisted of peripheral blood, obtained 28 days after the second AZD1222 dose. The receptors originated from an adult who received the AZD1222 COVID-19 vaccine.

This chain connects TRBV9 to TRBJ2-1; 11 nucleotides agree with TRBD2. Unmatched junction bases numbered 10, after V lost 4 bases and J lost 13 bases. CDR1 and CDR2 (germline): SGDLS, YYNGEE. The CDR3 extends over 14 amino acids. The CDR3 region has the DNA TGTGCCAGCAGCCTGGCACTAGCGGGAGTCGCACAGTTCTTC. It translates to CASSLALAGVAQFF.

The rearrangement joins TRBV5-1 to TRBJ2-1, with TRBD1 as a possible D gene (6 bases). This CDR3 region has 13 residues. Per germline, CDR1 SGHRS and CDR2 YFSETQ. V shed 0 bases and J shed 7 bases, with 8 bases lying between them. The CDR3 spells CASSLAGENEQFF. CDR3 DNA sequence: TGCGCCAGCAGCTTGGCAGGGGAGAATGAGCAGTTCTTC.

The chain employs TRBV6-5 and TRBJ1-2; 8 nucleotides line up with TRBD1. There are 14 residues in the CDR3. Unmatched junction bases numbered 9, after V lost 6 bases and J lost 6 bases. Germline V gene sequence: CDR1 MNHEY, CDR2 SVGAGI. Written as DNA, the CDR3 is TGTGCCAGCAGCCTGACCCCACAGGGGGATGGCTACACCTTC. Amino acid sequence: CASSLTPQGDGYTF.

The chain's CDR3 is CASSYGGYGYTF. In nucleotides, the CDR3 is TGTGCCAGCAGTTACGGCGGCTATGGCTACACCTTC. The chain is built from TRBV28 and TRBJ1-2, with no clear D. This CDR3 contains 12 residues. V was cut by 4 bases and J by 4 bases, with 7 bases left in between. Germline-derived CDR1 and CDR2 are MDHEN and SYDVKM.

This chain uses TRBV6-5 with TRBJ1-2, with 8 bases matching TRBD1. The V gene's germline CDR1 is MNHEY and CDR2 SVGAGI. This CDR3 has 13 amino acids. Losses at the gene ends were 2 bases for V and 8 bases for J; bases not matched to a gene: 4. The CDR3 loop is CASSYGQGEGYTF. The CDR3, as DNA: TGTGCCAGCAGTTACGGACAGGGAGAAGGCTACACCTTC.

The chain couples TRBV28 to TRBJ2-7; tentative D call: TRBD2 (6 bases). Trimming removed 8 bases from V and 1 base from J, with 9 bases in between. Per germline, CDR1 MDHEN and CDR2 SYDVKM. This CDR3 is 12 amino acids long. For the CDR3, the DNA is TGTGCCAGCCCTCGGGGGTCCTACGAGCAGTACTTC. Encoded protein: CASPRGSYEQYF.

The genes are TRBV4-1 and TRBJ2-5; D is ambiguous. Deletions cut 2 bases from V and 3 bases from J, with 7 bases between. CDR3 length: 13 amino acids. Germline loops: CDR1 MGHRA, CDR2 YSYEKL. CDR3 residues: CASSQWSKETQYF. The CDR3 coding sequence is TGCGCCAGCAGCCAATGGAGTAAAGAGACCCAGTACTTC.

The V and J genes are TRBV30 and TRBJ2-7; D not certain. Trimming stripped 8 bases from V and 1 base from J, with 9 bases between. CDR1 GTSNPN and CDR2 SVGIG come from the germline V gene (reference sequence). This CDR3 is built from 11 residues. The CDR3 here is CAASVSYEQYF. The CDR3 DNA reads TGTGCCGCGAGCGTGTCCTACGAGCAGTACTTC.

The chain uses TRBV7-9 and TRBJ1-1; D is perhaps TRBD1 (6 bases). Germline-derived CDR1 and CDR2 are SEHNR and FQNEAQ (reference sequence). The V gene lost 3 bases and the J gene lost 4 bases, with 21 bases spanning the gap. The CDR3 spans 17 residues. The CDR3 spells CASSLLGGRPRFTEAFF. As DNA, the CDR3 is TGTGCCAGCAGCTTGCTGGGGGGCCGACCGCGGTTCACTGAAGCTTTCTTT.

The CDR3 loop is CAISLGQGDGYTF. The CDR3 region has the DNA TGTGCCATCAGCCTGGGACAGGGAGATGGCTACACCTTC. The chain is built from TRBV10-3 and TRBJ1-2; 9 bases agree with TRBD1. Unmatched junction bases numbered 5, after V lost 6 bases and J lost 6 bases. The CDR3 runs to 13 residues. Germline CDR1 reads ENHRY; CDR2 reads SYGVKD.

The V call is TRBV19, the J call TRBJ1-3; D ambiguous. With 4 bases removed from V and 3 bases from J, the gap between germline ends came to 4 bases. The germline V gene has CDR1 LNHDA and CDR2 SQIVND (reference sequence). This CDR3 spans 12 amino acids. As DNA, the CDR3 is TGTGCCAGTAGTAATATTGGAAACACCATATATTTT. It encodes CASSNIGNTIYF.

The chain has TRBV5-4 and TRBJ1-4; the match to TRBD1 covers 7 bases. Germline lookup yields CDR1 SGHNT and CDR2 YYREEE (reference sequence). There are 17 residues in the CDR3. The junction had 17 bases not matched to a gene; V was cut back by 4 bases and J by 8 bases. CDR3 DNA sequence: TGTGCCAGCAGCACGAGGGAGGGGGCGAGCGTGTTGGAAAAACTGTTTTTT. Encoded protein: CASSTREGASVLEKLFF.

The chain uses TRBV3-1 (or the pseudogene TRBV3-2) and TRBJ1-3; D remains ambiguous. V gave up 6 bases and J gave up 0 bases, with 3 bases separating them. Germline lookup yields CDR1 LGHDT and CDR2 YNNKEL (reference sequence). CDR3 length: 12 amino acids. The CDR3 sequence: CASRHSGNTIYF. The CDR3 DNA is TGTGCCAGCAGACACTCTGGAAACACCATATATTTT.